The TCR beta chain under discussion was sequenced for a study of PD-1 blockade in classical Hodgkin lymphoma. Relapse was seen in all patients after autologous stem cell transplantation, and brentuximab vedotin exposure was variable. Study-level findings and limits: Any patient who commenced nivolumab under 1 year after ASCT was excluded.

As to this clone: Antigen specificity is unknown.

The method was immunoSEQ multiplex PCR; TCRdb's version includes in-frame clones alone and lacks a portion of them. The data show 10,000 to 15,000 clones, about 91% seen once. The CDR3 consists of 14 residues. Trimming removed 4 bases at V and 4 bases at J, with 10 bases between. Germline V gene data show CDR1 as SGHNT and CDR2 as YENEEA. The sequenced sample was peripheral blood mononuclear cells (PBMCs), obtained at baseline. The V gene is TRBV11-3, the J gene TRBJ2-2, with a weak D call TRBD2 (6 bases). The receptor was isolated from a human donor with classical Hodgkin lymphoma. The CDR3 nucleotides are TGTGCCAGCAGCTCAACAGCGGGCACCGGGGAGCTGTTTTTT. Translation: CASSSTAGTGELFF.